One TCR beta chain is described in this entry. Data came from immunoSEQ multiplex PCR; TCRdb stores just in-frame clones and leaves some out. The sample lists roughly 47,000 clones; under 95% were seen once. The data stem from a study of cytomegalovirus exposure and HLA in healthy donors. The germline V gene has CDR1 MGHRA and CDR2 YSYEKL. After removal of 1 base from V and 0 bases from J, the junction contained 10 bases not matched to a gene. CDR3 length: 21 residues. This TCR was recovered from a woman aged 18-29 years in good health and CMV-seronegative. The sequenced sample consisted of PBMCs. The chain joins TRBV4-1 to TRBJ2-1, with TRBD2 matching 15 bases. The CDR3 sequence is CASSQAIPGLAGGYSYNEQFF. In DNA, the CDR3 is TGCGCCAGCAGCCAAGCCATCCCGGGACTAGCGGGGGGTTACTCCTACAATGAGCAGTTCTTC.